One and the same sample provided the 28 T cell receptor beta chains below, sequenced in a study of low-dose radiotherapy and immunotherapy resistance in tumors. Specified time point: before trial treatment. Primers targeting TRAV and TRBV primed first-strand cDNA, covering alpha and beta chains. PCR amplification of the TCRs was performed with Phusion for 20 PCR cycles, and it relied on a constant-region primer together with a V-primer adapter. TCRdb re-derived calls from the reads in MiXCR, one entry per CDR3 protein. The repertoire holds 60,000 to 90,000 distinct CDR3 sequences, with less than 40% as singletons. The sequences come from PBMCs, collected before treatment. Receptor source: a female donor with ovarian cancer.

This clonotype was picked up many times. The chain uses TRBV13 and TRBJ1-1; D uncertain. The CDR3 consists of 13 residues. Deletions cut 5 bases from V and 4 bases from J, with 11 bases between. Germline CDR1 and CDR2: PRHDT and FYEKMQ (reference sequence). CDR3 in amino acids: CASSRGDGTEAFF. The CDR3 DNA reads as TGTGCCAGCAGCCGCGGGGATGGCACTGAAGCTTTCTTT.

V and J are TRBV6-2 or TRBV6-3 and TRBJ1-6; D is ambiguous. Between the trimmed V and J ends, which lost 6 bases and 7 bases, there was a span of 16 bases. The CDR3 loop spans 15 amino acids. CDR1 MNHEY and CDR2 SVGEGT come from the germline V gene. The CDR3 region has the DNA TGTGCCAGCAGGACTACCGATTCAAGGAATTCACCCCTCCACTTT. It specifies CASRTTDSRNSPLHF.

This clonotype was counted ten times or more. The chain employs TRBV12-3 or TRBV12-4 and TRBJ2-7; 10 bases align to TRBD2. This CDR3 has 14 residues. The V and J ends lost 4 bases and 6 bases, in that order; junction bases with no gene match: 6. CDR3 coding DNA: TGTGCCAGCAGTTCTCTAGCGGGGGAGGCCGAGCAGTACTTC. It encodes CASSSLAGEAEQYF.

This clonotype was seen many times. The CDR3 DNA follows: TGCGCCAGCAGCTTGGGCAGGGGCGCCATAACTAGCACAGATACGCAGTATTTT. It is translated as CASSLGRGAITSTDTQYF. V and J are TRBV5-1 and TRBJ2-3; maybe TRBD1 (6 bases). Germline-derived CDR1 and CDR2 are SGHRS and YFSETQ. V was clipped by 0 bases and J by 0 bases, with 17 bases between them. This CDR3 has 18 residues.

With respect to this clonotype: This likely came from a read error, as a far larger clone is one base away. This chain connects TRBV7-6 to TRBJ2-1; 7 bases are shared with TRBD2. Germline V gives CDR1 SGHVS, CDR2 FNYEAQ. This CDR3 is built from 14 residues. Trimming removed 1 base from V and 10 bases from J; junction bases left unmatched: 7. The CDR3 is CASSLEAGLHEQFF. Here the CDR3 DNA reads TGTGCCAGCAGCTTAGAAGCGGGGCTCCACGAGCAGTTCTTC.

Ten or more counts support this clonotype. The genes are TRBV7-2 and TRBJ2-1; 10 bases match TRBD1. Per the germline V gene, CDR1 is SGHTA and CDR2 is FQGNSA. This CDR3 region has 15 residues. J was trimmed by 6 bases and V by 5 bases; bases with no gene match: 7. CDR3 sequence reads: CASSKGQGMVNEQFF. The CDR3 DNA reads as TGTGCCAGCAGCAAGGGACAGGGGATGGTCAATGAGCAGTTCTTC.

In the case of this clonotype: A far larger clone differs by one base, so this is likely a read error. V gene TRBV20-1 combines with J gene TRBJ2-1; D possibly corresponds to TRBD2 (6 bases). Per germline, CDR1 DFQATT and CDR2 SNEGSKA (reference sequence). The length of the CDR3 is 15 residues. As DNA, the CDR3 is TGCAGCGTTGAAGGCTCCGGGAGCTCCTACAATGAGCAGTTCTTC. This gives the protein CSVEGSGSSYNEQFF.

This clonotype has at least ten counts. V usage is TRBV7-3 and J usage is TRBJ2-2; a weak D match, TRBD2 (6 bases). V lost 5 bases and J 5 bases, leaving 9 bases between the germline ends. Germline lookup yields CDR1 SGHTA and CDR2 FQGTGA. There are 13 residues in the CDR3. This CDR3 reads CASSARGTGELFF. The CDR3 DNA follows: TGTGCCAGCAGCGCCCGGGGGACCGGGGAGCTGTTTTTT.

The J gene is TRBJ2-6, the V gene TRBV30; D is uncertain. Trimming stripped 0 bases from V and 4 bases from J, with 4 bases between. Germline V gene sequence: CDR1 GTSNPN, CDR2 SVGIG (reference sequence). The CDR3 extends over 13 amino acids. In nucleotides, the CDR3 is TGTGCCTGGAGTGTACCCGGGGCCAACGTCCTGACTTTC. Its protein product is CAWSVPGANVLTF.

The gene calls are TRBV28 and TRBJ2-3, with a tentative D call TRBD2 (5 bases). This CDR3 has 12 residues. In germline, CDR1 is MDHEN, CDR2 SYDVKM. Trimming took 6 bases from V and 4 from J, leaving 8 bases between them. In DNA form, the CDR3 reads TGTGCCAGCAGCAGGACTGCAGATACGCAGTATTTT. Protein: CASSRTADTQYF.

This clonotype was detected ten times or more. The V call is TRBV7-9, the J call TRBJ1-1; D may be TRBD1 (5 bases). Germline assignment: CDR1 SEHNR and CDR2 FQNEAQ (reference sequence). The CDR3 is 14 residues long. The V end lost 1 base, the J end lost 2 bases, and 8 bases lay between the germline ends. CDR3 loop: CASSLGQGNTEAFF. CDR3 in DNA: TGTGCCAGCAGCTTAGGGCAGGGCAACACTGAAGCTTTCTTT.

This clonotype appeared many times. V gene TRBV4-1 combines with J gene TRBJ2-5; D call uncertain. The CDR3 has 15 residues. CDR1 and CDR2 from the germline V gene are MGHRA and YSYEKL. V shed 1 base and J shed 1 base, with 10 bases lying between them. CDR3 DNA sequence: TGCGCCAGCAGCCAAGTATCGGCAGCCCAAGAGACCCAGTACTTC. This gives the protein CASSQVSAAQETQYF.

This chain joins TRBV24-1 and TRBJ2-1, with D hard to call. Trimming took off 7 bases at V and 4 bases at J, with 16 bases between the two ends. Germline V gives CDR1 KGHDR, CDR2 SFDVKD. This CDR3 is built from 15 residues. The CDR3 sequence is CATSGRTQVYNEQFF. The CDR3 DNA reads TGTGCCACCAGCGGCCGGACCCAGGTTTACAATGAGCAGTTCTTC.

Judged by abundance, this clonotype is medium-sized (0.01 to 0.1%). CDR3 amino acids: CASSLGGGSYNEQFF. For the CDR3, the DNA is TGTGCCAGCAGCTTGGGTGGTGGCTCCTACAATGAGCAGTTCTTC. The genes are TRBV5-5 and TRBJ2-1; D unclear. This CDR3 is 15 amino acids long. Trimming removed 0 bases from V and 0 bases from J, with 7 bases in between. Germline lookup yields CDR1 SGHKS and CDR2 YYEKEE (reference sequence).

This clonotype was recorded at least ten times. The rearrangement uses TRBV18 and TRBJ2-2, with D unresolved. V was shortened by 2 bases and J by 3 bases, with 10 bases between the two germline ends. Per germline, CDR1 KGHSH and CDR2 LQKENI. CDR3 size: 15 residues. The CDR3 DNA is TGTGCCAGCTCACCAAGGCCCAAGGACACCGGGGAGCTGTTTTTT. Translated: CASSPRPKDTGELFF.

The chain has TRBV5-5 and TRBJ1-1; 11 bases fit TRBD1. Germline loops: CDR1 SGHKS, CDR2 YYEKEE (reference sequence). Trimming took 5 bases from V and 8 from J; bases not matched to a gene: 5. The CDR3 runs 13 residues. The CDR3 sequence is CASSRDRGFEAFF. CDR3 bases: TGTGCCAGCAGTAGGGACAGGGGGTTCGAAGCTTTCTTT.

This clonotype was counted many times. V and J are TRBV5-6 and TRBJ2-1, with D perhaps TRBD1 or TRBD2 (6 bases each). V lost 1 base and J lost 4, with 15 bases in between. Germline assignment: CDR1 SGHDT and CDR2 YYEEEE. The length of the CDR3 is 16 residues. This CDR3 reads CASSLHVGGRYNEQFF. The CDR3 nucleotides read TGTGCCAGCAGCTTGCATGTCGGGGGCCGGTACAATGAGCAGTTCTTC.

This clonotype came up many times. V gene TRBV6-2 or TRBV6-3 combines with J gene TRBJ2-2, with D hard to call. The length of the CDR3 is 12 residues. From germline, CDR1 is MNHEY and CDR2 SVGEGT. Trimming removed 8 bases from V and 8 bases from J, with 12 bases in between. CDR3 region: CASEETRGELFF. The CDR3 DNA follows: TGTGCCAGCGAAGAGACGAGGGGGGAGCTGTTTTTT.

The V and J genes are TRBV2 and TRBJ2-3; TRBD2 matches 11 bases. CDR1 and CDR2 from the germline V gene are SNHLY and FYNNEI. V trimming: 5 bases; J trimming: 5 bases; junction bases outside the gene matches: 6. The CDR3 totals 15 residues. The CDR3 region has the DNA TGTGCCAGCAGTCTGACTAGCGGGGCGGGAGATACGCAGTATTTT. Its protein is CASSLTSGAGDTQYF.

The chain combines TRBV7-2 with TRBJ1-4, with TRBD1 as a possible D gene (6 bases). Germline lookup yields CDR1 SGHTA and CDR2 FQGNSA. V was shortened by 5 bases and J by 4 bases, with 14 bases between the two germline ends. There are 15 residues in the CDR3. CDR3 in DNA: TGTGCCAGCAGCCCTCGACAGGCGGGTAATGAAAAACTGTTTTTT. It yields the protein CASSPRQAGNEKLFF.

The table lists this clonotype with many counts. This sequence joins TRBV6-2 or TRBV6-3 and TRBJ2-1; possibly TRBD1 or TRBD2 for D (5 bases each). V shed 7 bases and J shed 0 bases, with 13 bases lying between them. The germline V gene encodes CDR1 MNHEY and CDR2 SVGEGT. This CDR3 is 15 amino acids long. The CDR3 DNA reads as TGTGCCAGCAACGCCGGGACCAGCTCCTACAATGAGCAGTTCTTC. This encodes CASNAGTSSYNEQFF.

This clonotype has a single count. The rearrangement links TRBV29-1 to TRBJ2-5, with D tentatively TRBD1 or TRBD2 (5 bases each). Germline V CDR1 and CDR2: SQVTM, ANQGSEA. The CDR3 has 13 residues. Trimming shortened V by 5 bases and J by 2 bases, and 12 bases separated the two germline ends. The CDR3 sequence is CSVWGPTQETQYF. CDR3 in DNA: TGCAGCGTTTGGGGACCGACTCAAGAGACCCAGTACTTC.

This clonotype was counted many times. This chain connects TRBV18 to TRBJ2-3; TRBD2 might be the D (5 bases). The CDR3 has 16 residues. The germline gives CDR1 KGHSH, CDR2 LQKENI. V lost 2 bases and J 2 bases, leaving 14 bases between the germline ends. The CDR3 sequence is CASSPKFEGPTDTQYF. CDR3 in DNA: TGTGCCAGCTCACCAAAATTCGAGGGCCCCACAGATACGCAGTATTTT.

This clonotype was detected ten times or more. The chain carries TRBV6-8 and TRBJ2-1; tentatively, D is TRBD1 (5 bases). V lost 6 bases, J lost 9 bases, and 9 bases lay in between. CDR1 MNHGY and CDR2 SAAAGT come from the germline V gene. The CDR3 contains 11 residues. The chain's CDR3 is CASSLRVEQFF. Written as DNA, the CDR3 is TGTGCCAGCAGCCTCAGGGTTGAGCAGTTCTTC.

This clonotype was detected ten times or more. This chain joins TRBV20-1 and TRBJ2-3, with D possibly being TRBD2 (5 bases). CDR1 and CDR2 from the germline V gene are DFQATT and SNEGSKA (reference sequence). V lost 6 bases and J 0 bases, leaving 16 bases between the germline ends. The CDR3 contains 15 residues. The CDR3 protein is CSAKSPGVSTDTQYF. In DNA form, the CDR3 reads TGCAGTGCCAAAAGCCCCGGGGTGAGCACAGATACGCAGTATTTT.

This clonotype showed up just a few times. The rearrangement links TRBV9 to TRBJ2-1, with D possibly matching TRBD1 (5 bases). This CDR3 spans 15 amino acids. CDR1 and CDR2 (germline): SGDLS, YYNGEE. V lost 0 bases and J lost 2, with 9 bases in between. CDR3: CASSVGRGTYNEQFF. The CDR3 DNA follows: TGTGCCAGCAGCGTAGGAAGGGGAACCTACAATGAGCAGTTCTTC.

This clonotype was seen many times. V is TRBV6-6 and J is TRBJ2-1; 11 bases fit TRBD2. The junction had 9 bases not matched to a gene; V was cut back by 5 bases and J by 9 bases. The CDR3 totals 15 residues. CDR1 and CDR2 from the germline V gene are MNHNY and SVGAGI (reference sequence). CDR3 sequence: CASSGYSGGAGEQFF. For the CDR3, the DNA is TGTGCCAGCAGTGGTTATAGCGGGGGGGCTGGTGAGCAGTTCTTC.

Ten or more counts support this clonotype. This chain joins TRBV6-2 or TRBV6-3 and TRBJ2-1; no clear D. V lost 6 bases to trimming and J lost 7 bases, with 22 bases between them. This CDR3 is built from 16 residues. Germline-derived CDR1 and CDR2 are MNHEY and SVGEGT. The CDR3 is CASRGRTGSQGNEQFF. CDR3 DNA: TGTGCCAGCAGGGGCCGGACGGGCAGCCAAGGGAATGAGCAGTTCTTC.